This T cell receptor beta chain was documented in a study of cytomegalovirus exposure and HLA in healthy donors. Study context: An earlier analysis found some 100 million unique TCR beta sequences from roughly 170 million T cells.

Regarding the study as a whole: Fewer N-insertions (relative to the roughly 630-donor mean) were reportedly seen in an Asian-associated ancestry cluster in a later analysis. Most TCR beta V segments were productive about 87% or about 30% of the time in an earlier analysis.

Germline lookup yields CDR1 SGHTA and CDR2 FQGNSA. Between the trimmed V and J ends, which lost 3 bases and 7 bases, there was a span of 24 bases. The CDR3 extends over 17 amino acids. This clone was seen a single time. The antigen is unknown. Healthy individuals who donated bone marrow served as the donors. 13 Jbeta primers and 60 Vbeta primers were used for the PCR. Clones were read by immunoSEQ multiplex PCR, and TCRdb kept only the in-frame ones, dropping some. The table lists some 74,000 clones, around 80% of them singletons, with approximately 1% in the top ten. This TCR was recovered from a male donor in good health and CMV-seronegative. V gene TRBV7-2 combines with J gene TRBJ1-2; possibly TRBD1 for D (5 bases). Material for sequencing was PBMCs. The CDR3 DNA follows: TGTGCCAGCAGCTTGTCCCCGGGGCGGGGGGAGATGGGTGGCTACACCTTC. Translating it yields CASSLSPGRGEMGGYTF.